The entry below describes one T cell receptor beta chain. These data originate in a study of blood T cell repertoires in COVID-19. Study-level background: From the United States, Italy and Spain came samples of acute and convalescent COVID-19. T cells, B-cell-depleted T cells, or PBMCs provided the cDNA or gDNA that served as material.

CDR1 and CDR2 from the germline V gene are ENHRY and SYGVKD. The CDR3 spans 15 residues. V was pared by 10 bases and J by 0 bases, with 7 bases of the junction left unmatched. Original data processing: Amplification of reference gene primers was used by the study to estimate nucleated cell counts. Measured with immunoSEQ multiplex PCR; TCRdb has only the in-frame clones, and not every one. From that table come the V and J calls and clone size; the DNA was used to work out D and trimming. This sample has approximately 140,000 clones, with about four fifths found just once. The genes are TRBV10-3 and TRBJ2-2; TRBD2 aligns across 8 bases. This TCR derives from a human donor with acute or convalescent COVID-19. The donor label of this sample is uncertain. Sequenced material: peripheral blood. The CDR3 sequence: CASSGGASNTGELFF. For the CDR3, the DNA is TGTGCCAGTTCCGGGGGGGCCTCGAACACCGGGGAGCTGTTTTTT.